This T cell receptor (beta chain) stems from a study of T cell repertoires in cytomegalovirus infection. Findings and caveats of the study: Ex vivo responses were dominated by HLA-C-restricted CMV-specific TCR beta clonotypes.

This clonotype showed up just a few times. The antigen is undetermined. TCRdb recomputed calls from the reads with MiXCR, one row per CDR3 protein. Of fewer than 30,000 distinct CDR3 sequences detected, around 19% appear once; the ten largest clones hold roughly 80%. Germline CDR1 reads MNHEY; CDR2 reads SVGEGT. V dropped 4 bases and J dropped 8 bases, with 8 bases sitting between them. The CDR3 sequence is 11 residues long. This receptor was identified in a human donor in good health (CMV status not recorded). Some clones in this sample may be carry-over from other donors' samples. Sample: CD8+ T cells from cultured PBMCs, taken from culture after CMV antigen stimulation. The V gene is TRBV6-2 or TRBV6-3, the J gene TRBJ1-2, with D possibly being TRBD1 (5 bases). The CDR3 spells CASSWGNGYTF. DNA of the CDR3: TGTGCCAGCAGTTGGGGGAACGGCTACACCTTC.